This TCR beta chain was found in a study of breast tumors, draining lymph nodes, adjacent tissues. Findings and caveats of the study: The data were judged consistent with most tumor T cells coming from lymph node and expanding in tumor.

This clonotype was detected many times. Antigen specificity is unknown. Trimming shortened V by 8 bases and J by 3 bases, and 11 bases separated the two germline ends. The CDR3 has 12 amino acids. Germline CDR1 reads MNHEY; CDR2 reads SVGEGT. TCRdb re-derived calls from the multiplex PCR reads in MiXCR, one entry per CDR3 protein. The table lists about 15,000 distinct CDR3 sequences, roughly 52% of them singletons. The chain couples TRBV6-2 or TRBV6-3 to TRBJ2-7, with D perhaps being TRBD1 or TRBD2 (6 bases each). This TCR derives from a female donor with breast cancer. Some clones in this sample may be carry-over from other donors' samples. The specimen was tumor-adjacent breast tissue. CDR3 amino acids: CASEGEDYEQYF. The CDR3, as DNA: TGTGCCAGCGAGGGGGAGGACTACGAGCAGTACTTC.